The present entry profiles one T cell receptor beta chain with its context. This entry comes from a study of blood T cell repertoires in COVID-19. The CDR3 is 14 residues long. Germline V lookup: CDR1 KGHSH, CDR2 LQKENI. V lost 6 bases and J 1 base, leaving 12 bases between the germline ends. In the original processing: By means of reference gene primer amplification, nucleated cell counts were estimated. Method: immunoSEQ multiplex PCR; TCRdb's copy keeps in-frame clones and lacks some. Clonal size and the V and J genes are those of that table, whereas D and trimming came from the DNA. The sample shows about 160,000 clones, roughly 84% of them seen only once.

Sequencing used peripheral blood. This clonotype originated in a woman in her sixties with COVID-19, enrolled during active disease. V and J are TRBV18 and TRBJ1-1, with D tentatively TRBD1 (6 bases). In DNA form, the CDR3 reads TGTGCCAGCTCGACATCACAGGGGAACACTGAAGCTTTCTTT. Translated: CASSTSQGNTEAFF.